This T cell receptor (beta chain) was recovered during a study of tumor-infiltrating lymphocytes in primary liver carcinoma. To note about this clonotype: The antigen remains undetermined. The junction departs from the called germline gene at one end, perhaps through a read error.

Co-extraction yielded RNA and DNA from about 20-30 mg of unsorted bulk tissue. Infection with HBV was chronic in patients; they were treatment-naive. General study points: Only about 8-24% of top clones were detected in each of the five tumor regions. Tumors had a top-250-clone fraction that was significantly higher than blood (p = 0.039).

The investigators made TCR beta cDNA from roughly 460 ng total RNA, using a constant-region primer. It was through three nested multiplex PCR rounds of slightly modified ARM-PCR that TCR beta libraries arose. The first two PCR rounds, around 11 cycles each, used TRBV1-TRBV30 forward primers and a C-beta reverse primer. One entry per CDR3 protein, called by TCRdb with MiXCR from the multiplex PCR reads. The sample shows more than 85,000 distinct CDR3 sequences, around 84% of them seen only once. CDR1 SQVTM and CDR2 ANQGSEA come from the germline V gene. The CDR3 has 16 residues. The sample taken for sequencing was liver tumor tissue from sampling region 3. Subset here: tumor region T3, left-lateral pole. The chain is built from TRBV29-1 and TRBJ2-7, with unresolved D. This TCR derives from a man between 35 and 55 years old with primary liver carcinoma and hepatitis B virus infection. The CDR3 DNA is TGCAGGGCCATGACATCTGTGACCGGTACTCCCTACGAGCATTACTTC. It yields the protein CRAMTSVTGTPYEHYF.